This T cell receptor beta chain originates from a study of radiotherapy plus CTLA-4 blockade in lung cancer. The wider study: Disease control was present in 30% to 40% of patients, and objective responses in under 20%.

Study-level points and caveats: Researchers report tumor-derived TCR clones expanding in blood after radiotherapy plus ipilimumab.

Patients had chemo-refractory metastatic non-small-cell lung cancer and received focal radiation plus CTLA-4 blockade that used ipilimumab. Generated by immunoSEQ multiplex PCR, the TCRdb table keeps only in-frame clones and is missing some. The repertoire holds fewer than 65,000 clones, with roughly four fifths as singletons. Details on this clone: What it recognizes is unknown.

Trimming took 0 bases from V and 4 from J, leaving 9 bases between them. This CDR3 is 14 amino acids long. The V gene's germline CDR1 is SGHTA and CDR2 FQGTGA. The TCR originated in a human donor with non-small cell lung cancer whose response to radiotherapy plus ipilimumab could not be evaluated. Specimen: peripheral blood, collected from a patient treated with radiotherapy plus ipilimumab. The rearrangement joins TRBV7-3 to TRBJ1-1, with unresolved D. For the CDR3, the DNA is TGTGCCAGCAGCTTAACGTTCGGGTCCACTGAAGCTTTCTTT. This codes for CASSLTFGSTEAFF.